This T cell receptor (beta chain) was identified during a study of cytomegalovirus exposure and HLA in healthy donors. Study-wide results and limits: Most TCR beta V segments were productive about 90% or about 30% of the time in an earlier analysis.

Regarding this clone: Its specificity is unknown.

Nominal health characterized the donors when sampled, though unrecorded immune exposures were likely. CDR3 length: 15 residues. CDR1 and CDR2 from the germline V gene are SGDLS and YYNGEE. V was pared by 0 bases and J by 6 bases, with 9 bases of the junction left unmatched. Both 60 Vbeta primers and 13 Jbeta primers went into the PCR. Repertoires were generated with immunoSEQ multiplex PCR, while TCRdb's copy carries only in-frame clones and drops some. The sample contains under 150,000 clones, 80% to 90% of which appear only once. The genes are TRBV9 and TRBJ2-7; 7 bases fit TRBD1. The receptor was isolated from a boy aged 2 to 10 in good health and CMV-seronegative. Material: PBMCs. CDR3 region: CASSVGPGTVVEQYF. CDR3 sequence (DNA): TGTGCCAGCAGCGTAGGACCGGGGACAGTCGTCGAGCAGTACTTC. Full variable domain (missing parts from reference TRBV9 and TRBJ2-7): DSGVTQTPKHLITATGQRVTLRCSPRSGDLSVYWYQQSLDQGLQFLIQYYNGEERAKGNILERFSAQQFPDLHSELNLSSLELGDSALYFCASSVGPGTVVEQYFGPGTRLTVT.